Sequencing of this T cell receptor beta chain was carried out in a study of blood T cell repertoires in COVID-19. Turning to the study itself: The origin of the acute and convalescent COVID-19 samples was the United States, Italy and Spain. PBMCs, B-cell-depleted T cells, or T cells were the source of the cDNA or gDNA that made up the material.

Germline CDR1 SGHNT, CDR2 YYREEE (reference sequence). The J segment lost 6 bases and the V segment lost 0 bases, leaving 9 bases of the junction unmatched. CDR3 size: 16 residues. Per the original methods: Quantification of nucleated cells was approximated via reference gene primer amplification. Sequencing was performed with immunoSEQ multiplex PCR; in TCRdb, only in-frame clones are kept and a portion is missing. The V and J calls and clone size are taken from that table; D and trimming were inferred from the DNA. The table records approximately 94,000 clones, around four fifths of them present only once.

This chain uses TRBV5-4 with TRBJ2-3; 8 nucleotides line up with TRBD2. This clonotype was sampled from a man aged 50 or older with active or convalescent COVID-19. The sample was peripheral blood. Written as DNA, the CDR3 is TGTGCCAGCAGCTTGGGAGGTAGCGGGATGTTCGATACGCAGTATTTT. Translated, it gives CASSLGGSGMFDTQYF. Together with reference TRBV5-4 and TRBJ2-3, the CDR3 gives the full variable domain: ETGVTQSPTHLIKTRGQQVTLRCSSQSGHNTVSWYQQALGQGPQFIFQYYREEENGRGNFPPRFSGLQFPNYSSELNVNALELDDSALYLCASSLGGSGMFDTQYFGPGTRLTVL.